This T cell receptor (beta chain) was sequenced for a study of CD8 T cells in Susac syndrome. Trimming shortened V by 5 bases and J by 5 bases, and 9 bases separated the two germline ends. Germline values: CDR1 SEHNR, CDR2 FQNEAQ (reference sequence). The CDR3 sequence is 12 residues long. RNA amounts of about 0.45 to 1 ug underwent reverse transcription with random hexamers. TCR beta CDR3 was amplified by immunoSEQ multiplex PCR. This amplification extended across 54 Vbeta and 13 Jbeta segments. TCRdb analysed the immunoSEQ multiplex PCR reads with MiXCR anew, one entry per CDR3 protein. Among approximately 200,000 distinct CDR3 sequences, roughly nine tenths were seen once, and the ten largest hold around 0.14%. CD8+ and CD4+ blood T cells underwent TCR beta sequencing. Both CD4+ and CD8+ T cells were negatively isolated, and TEMRA cells underwent FACS enrichment. Study findings and constraints: Only a relatively small number of individuals were included in the TCR sequencing and HLA analysis.

About this clonotype itself: Its antigen is unknown.

Material for sequencing was CD8+ T cells from PBMCs. The chain links TRBV7-9 to TRBJ1-2, with D possibly TRBD1 on 6 matching bases. This clonotype was obtained from a human donor with multiple sclerosis. This CDR3 reads CASSPDRYGYTF. The DNA of the CDR3 is TGTGCCAGCAGCCCGGACAGATATGGCTACACCTTC.